This T cell receptor beta chain was captured in a study of blood T cell repertoires in COVID-19. Overall study context: Samples of COVID-19 (acute and convalescent) were obtained from the United States, Italy and Spain. PBMCs, B-cell-depleted T cells, or T cells provided the cDNA or gDNA that made up the material.

This clone showed up just once. The V end lost 0 bases, the J end lost 4 bases, and 10 bases lay between the germline ends. The CDR3 has 14 amino acids. Per germline, CDR1 SGHRS and CDR2 YFSETQ. Original data processing: Estimation of nucleated cell counts was performed using reference gene primer amplification. Assay used: immunoSEQ multiplex PCR; TCRdb lists only in-frame clones, some missing. D and trimming come from the DNA, and the V and J calls and clone size come from that table. The sample lists about 300,000 clones; about four fifths were seen once. Enrolment of Seattle patients took place during active infection, and they were followed longitudinally.

The clonotype comes from a human donor with COVID-19, enrolled during active disease. The donor label of this sample is uncertain. The rearrangement links TRBV5-1 to TRBJ1-1; D unresolved. The sample taken for sequencing was peripheral blood. CDR3 DNA sequence: TGCGCCAGCAGCTTGGCCACGGCAGGCACTGAAGCTTTCTTT. This sequence encodes CASSLATAGTEAFF.